A selection of T cell receptor beta chains follows, all from one sample in a study of beta chain features in type 1 diabetes. Only in-frame clones appear in the TCRdb table, and some are missing; sequencing was by immunoSEQ multiplex PCR. The table has 350,000 to 450,000 clones, around 16% seen once. Sequencing used naive CD4+ T cells from blood. These receptors were collected from a woman aged 18-29 years in good health. Both conserved end residues are part of each CDR3. D genes are given only for firm matches. Rows give clone size only sometimes, using once, few, many, or a class for an expanded clone.

abundance: .
d_gene: .
v_gene: TRBV27
j_gene: TRBJ1-5
CDR3aa: CASSPRWGQNQPQHF
CDR3nt: TGTGCCAGCAGTCCCCGGTGGGGGCAGAATCAGCCCCAGCATTTT

abundance: .
d_gene: .
v_gene: TRBV30
j_gene: TRBJ2-1
CDR3aa: CAWIPSGGHSYNEQFF
CDR3nt: TGTGCCTGGATCCCTTCCGGGGGGCACTCCTACAATGAGCAGTTCTTC

abundance: few
d_gene: .
v_gene: TRBV7-3
j_gene: TRBJ1-3
CDR3aa: CASSAGNSGNTIYF
CDR3nt: TGTGCCAGCAGCGCGGGAAACTCTGGAAACACCATATATTTT

abundance: few
d_gene: TRBD2
v_gene: TRBV7-8
j_gene: TRBJ2-5
CDR3aa: CASSLVGGSGGKTQYF
CDR3nt: TGTGCCAGCAGCTTAGTGGGTGGGAGCGGGGGAAAGACCCAGTACTTC

abundance: few
d_gene: TRBD1
v_gene: TRBV7-9
j_gene: TRBJ1-2
CDR3aa: CASSLATGRGYTF
CDR3nt: TGTGCCAGCAGCTTGGCGACAGGGAGAGGCTACACCTTC

abundance: few
d_gene: TRBD1
v_gene: TRBV25-1
j_gene: TRBJ2-5
CDR3aa: CASSEARTGWQETQYF
CDR3nt: TGTGCCAGCAGTGAAGCTAGGACAGGATGGCAAGAGACCCAGTACTTC

abundance: few
d_gene: .
v_gene: TRBV18
j_gene: TRBJ2-2
CDR3aa: CASSATRTTNTGELFF
CDR3nt: TGTGCCAGCTCCGCGACCAGGACAACGAACACCGGGGAGCTGTTTTTT

abundance: few
d_gene: .
v_gene: TRBV29-1
j_gene: TRBJ1-5
CDR3aa: CSVSRGSSNQPQHF
CDR3nt: TGCAGCGTTAGCCGGGGGAGTAGCAATCAGCCCCAGCATTTT

abundance: .
d_gene: TRBD1
v_gene: TRBV18
j_gene: TRBJ2-7
CDR3aa: CASSPSYRGYEQYF
CDR3nt: TGTGCCAGCTCACCAAGTTACAGGGGGTACGAGCAGTACTTC

abundance: .
d_gene: .
v_gene: TRBV2
j_gene: TRBJ1-4
CDR3aa: CASTRTGTSNEKLFF
CDR3nt: TGTGCCAGCACTCGAACAGGGACCTCTAATGAAAAACTGTTTTTT

abundance: few
d_gene: TRBD1
v_gene: TRBV7-6
j_gene: TRBJ2-1
CDR3aa: CASSPRTGTYNEQFF
CDR3nt: TGTGCCAGCAGCCCAAGGACAGGGACCTACAATGAGCAGTTCTTC

abundance: .
d_gene: .
v_gene: TRBV30
j_gene: TRBJ2-7
CDR3aa: CAWSSDRWGYEQYF
CDR3nt: TGTGCCTGGAGCTCAGACAGGTGGGGTTACGAGCAGTACTTC

abundance: .
d_gene: TRBD1
v_gene: TRBV28
j_gene: TRBJ2-1
CDR3aa: CAVSDRVPSVEQFF
CDR3nt: TGTGCCGTCTCGGACAGGGTCCCTTCGGTTGAGCAGTTCTTC

abundance: .
d_gene: .
v_gene: TRBV30
j_gene: TRBJ1-5
CDR3aa: CAWSVQSNQPQHF
CDR3nt: TGTGCCTGGAGTGTACAAAGCAATCAGCCCCAGCATTTT

abundance: .
d_gene: TRBD2
v_gene: TRBV5-1
j_gene: TRBJ2-5
CDR3aa: CASHITSGSLEETQYF
CDR3nt: TGCGCCAGCCATATTACTAGCGGGAGTTTGGAAGAGACCCAGTACTTC

abundance: .
d_gene: TRBD2
v_gene: TRBV2
j_gene: TRBJ2-5
CDR3aa: CASSEALGLAGQETQYF
CDR3nt: TGTGCCAGCAGTGAAGCGCTAGGACTAGCGGGGCAAGAGACCCAGTACTTC

abundance: .
d_gene: TRBD2
v_gene: TRBV9
j_gene: TRBJ2-2
CDR3aa: CASSLTSGTRTGELFF
CDR3nt: TGTGCCAGCAGCTTAACTAGCGGGACCCGCACCGGGGAGCTGTTTTTT

abundance: few
d_gene: TRBD2
v_gene: TRBV30
j_gene: TRBJ2-1
CDR3aa: CAWTSGNFNEQFF
CDR3nt: TGTGCCTGGACTAGCGGGAACTTCAATGAGCAGTTCTTC

abundance: few
d_gene: TRBD1
v_gene: TRBV4-1
j_gene: TRBJ1-2
CDR3aa: CASSQGLRGQAYNYGYTF
CDR3nt: TGCGCCAGCAGCCAAGGGTTAAGGGGACAGGCCTATAACTATGGCTACACCTTC

abundance: .
d_gene: TRBD1
v_gene: TRBV28
j_gene: TRBJ2-5
CDR3aa: CASSYPQAGGSETQYF
CDR3nt: TGTGCCAGCAGTTATCCCCAGGCAGGGGGTTCAGAGACCCAGTACTTC

abundance: .
d_gene: .
v_gene: TRBV18
j_gene: TRBJ2-5
CDR3aa: CASSPRQGMMETQYF
CDR3nt: TGTGCCAGCTCACCGCGGCAGGGGATGATGGAGACCCAGTACTTC

abundance: .
d_gene: .
v_gene: TRBV23-1
j_gene: TRBJ1-1
CDR3aa: CASSHLGPPSSTEAFF
CDR3nt: TGCGCCAGCAGTCATCTGGGCCCCCCGTCGTCAACTGAAGCTTTCTTT

abundance: few
d_gene: TRBD2
v_gene: TRBV9
j_gene: TRBJ2-1
CDR3aa: CASSVAPAGGPYEQFF
CDR3nt: TGTGCCAGCAGCGTAGCCCCTGCGGGAGGGCCGTATGAGCAGTTCTTC

abundance: few
d_gene: .
v_gene: TRBV14
j_gene: TRBJ2-1
CDR3aa: CASSLASSYNEQFF
CDR3nt: TGTGCCAGCAGCCTAGCCTCCTCCTACAATGAGCAGTTCTTC

abundance: few
d_gene: .
v_gene: TRBV4-3
j_gene: TRBJ1-5
CDR3aa: CASSQEGGAQPQHF
CDR3nt: TGCGCCAGCAGCCAAGAGGGGGGGGCGCAGCCCCAGCATTTT

abundance: few
d_gene: .
v_gene: TRBV28
j_gene: TRBJ2-7
CDR3aa: CASSFFYEQYF
CDR3nt: TGTGCCAGCAGTTTCTTCTACGAGCAGTACTTC

abundance: once
d_gene: TRBD1
v_gene: TRBV5-1
j_gene: TRBJ2-1
CDR3aa: CASSLVPRGRVDEQFF
CDR3nt: TGCGCCAGCAGCTTGGTTCCCAGGGGGAGAGTCGATGAGCAGTTCTTC

abundance: .
d_gene: .
v_gene: TRBV11-2
j_gene: TRBJ2-5
CDR3aa: CASSPSVGVWETQYF
CDR3nt: TGTGCCAGCAGCCCGTCTGTCGGGGTTTGGGAGACCCAGTACTTC

abundance: .
d_gene: TRBD1
v_gene: TRBV25-1
j_gene: TRBJ1-5
CDR3aa: CASSEDRRNNQPQHF
CDR3nt: TGTGCCAGCAGTGAGGACAGGCGAAACAATCAGCCCCAGCATTTT

abundance: .
d_gene: TRBD1
v_gene: TRBV19
j_gene: TRBJ1-5
CDR3aa: CASITLQGQGNQPQHF
CDR3nt: TGTGCCAGTATAACCCTACAGGGACAGGGGAATCAGCCCCAGCATTTT

abundance: .
d_gene: .
v_gene: TRBV9
j_gene: TRBJ2-6
CDR3aa: CASSVVLAGANVLTF
CDR3nt: TGTGCCAGCAGCGTAGTACTAGCCGGGGCCAACGTCCTGACTTTC

abundance: few
d_gene: .
v_gene: TRBV29-1
j_gene: TRBJ2-1
CDR3aa: CSVEEVAVLFF
CDR3nt: TGCAGCGTTGAAGAAGTAGCGGTCCTATTCTTC

abundance: few
d_gene: TRBD2
v_gene: TRBV30
j_gene: TRBJ2-7
CDR3aa: CAWSRAAGVTYEQYF
CDR3nt: TGTGCCTGGAGTAGAGCGGCGGGAGTAACCTACGAGCAGTACTTC

abundance: few
d_gene: TRBD2
v_gene: TRBV27
j_gene: TRBJ2-1
CDR3aa: CASSTGLAAIDEQFF
CDR3nt: TGTGCCAGCAGTACCGGACTAGCGGCGATCGATGAGCAGTTCTTC

abundance: few
d_gene: TRBD1
v_gene: TRBV27
j_gene: TRBJ2-2
CDR3aa: CASSFDRGTGELFF
CDR3nt: TGTGCCAGCAGTTTCGACAGGGGCACCGGGGAGCTGTTTTTT

abundance: few
d_gene: .
v_gene: TRBV18
j_gene: TRBJ1-1
CDR3aa: CASSPAGGNTEAFF
CDR3nt: TGTGCCAGCTCACCGGCAGGTGGGAACACTGAAGCTTTCTTT

abundance: few
d_gene: TRBD1
v_gene: TRBV28
j_gene: TRBJ1-4
CDR3aa: CASRKQGAPVKLFF
CDR3nt: TGTGCCAGCAGAAAACAGGGGGCGCCGGTAAAACTGTTTTTT

abundance: .
d_gene: .
v_gene: TRBV7-9
j_gene: TRBJ1-1
CDR3aa: CASSLVPNMAEAFF
CDR3nt: TGTGCCAGCAGCTTAGTCCCAAACATGGCTGAAGCTTTCTTT

abundance: few
d_gene: TRBD2
v_gene: TRBV18
j_gene: TRBJ2-3
CDR3aa: CASSPNEDAGGHTQYF
CDR3nt: TGTGCCAGCTCACCAAATGAGGACGCGGGAGGGCATACGCAGTATTTT

abundance: .
d_gene: .
v_gene: TRBV27
j_gene: TRBJ2-4
CDR3aa: CASSFTAIAKNIQYF
CDR3nt: TGTGCCAGCAGTTTTACAGCAATAGCCAAAAACATTCAGTACTTC

abundance: .
d_gene: .
v_gene: TRBV4-2
j_gene: TRBJ2-1
CDR3aa: CASSQNYYSEQFF
CDR3nt: TGTGCCAGCAGCCAAAACTACTATAGTGAGCAGTTCTTC

abundance: few
d_gene: .
v_gene: TRBV18
j_gene: TRBJ2-6
CDR3aa: CASSPMTTLSGANVLTF
CDR3nt: TGTGCCAGCTCACCTATGACTACTCTCTCTGGGGCCAACGTCCTGACTTTC

abundance: few
d_gene: TRBD1
v_gene: TRBV10-3
j_gene: TRBJ1-2
CDR3aa: CAISVGQGLSNYGYTF
CDR3nt: TGTGCCATCAGCGTGGGACAGGGCCTATCTAACTATGGCTACACCTTC

abundance: few
d_gene: .
v_gene: TRBV27
j_gene: TRBJ2-7
CDR3aa: CASSLGVGNRYEQYF
CDR3nt: TGTGCCAGCAGTTTGGGTGTCGGGAACCGCTACGAGCAGTACTTC

abundance: .
d_gene: .
v_gene: TRBV29-1
j_gene: TRBJ2-1
CDR3aa: CSVEDFASPNEQFF
CDR3nt: TGCAGCGTTGAAGATTTTGCTAGCCCCAATGAGCAGTTCTTC